Listed below are T cell receptor beta chains from one sample, sequenced in a study of T cells in Graves' hyperthyroidism and ophthalmopathy. TCRdb re-called the multiplex PCR reads with MiXCR, one entry per CDR3 protein. Of around 350,000 distinct CDR3 sequences listed, roughly 25% are singletons. The sequenced sample consisted of blood. The source is a man in his fifties or sixties with Graves' hyperthyroidism. Both conserved end residues are part of each CDR3. A D gene is named only where the DNA matches it firmly. Part of the rows lack a size; the others show once, few, many or a class for expanded clones.

d_call clone_size j_call v_call cdr3_aa cdr3_nt
NA NA TRBJ1-1 TRBV6-2/TRBV6-3 CASGWNTEAFF TGTGCCAGCGGGTGGAACACTGAAGCTTTCTTT
NA many TRBJ2-1 TRBV7-2 CASSPELETYNEQFF TGTGCCAGCAGCCCAGAACTAGAGACCTACAATGAGCAGTTCTTC
TRBD1 NA TRBJ2-7 TRBV5-1 CASRLRTGAYEQYF TGCGCCAGCAGGCTCCGGACAGGTGCCTACGAGCAGTACTTC
NA NA TRBJ2-3 TRBV29-1 CSVDRPADTQYF TGCAGCGTTGACAGGCCGGCAGATACGCAGTATTTT
NA NA TRBJ2-2 TRBV12-3/TRBV12-4 CASSPRLQGGELFF TGTGCCAGCAGTCCCCGTCTACAAGGCGGGGAGCTGTTTTTT
TRBD2 many TRBJ2-1 TRBV5-1 CASSLGGTSGTYNEQFF TGCGCCAGCAGCTTGGGGGGGACTAGCGGGACCTACAATGAGCAGTTCTTC
TRBD2 few TRBJ2-3 TRBV12-5 CASAGLAGVADTQYF TGTGCTAGTGCGGGGCTAGCGGGAGTTGCAGATACGCAGTATTTT
TRBD1 many TRBJ2-5 TRBV7-8 CASSFWSRGRETQYF TGTGCCAGCAGCTTCTGGTCCAGGGGGCGTGAGACCCAGTACTTC
TRBD1 many TRBJ2-7 TRBV18 CASSPPGTGYEQYF TGTGCCAGCTCACCTCCCGGGACAGGCTACGAGCAGTACTTC
NA NA TRBJ2-5 TRBV11-2 CAISQDASQETQYF TGTGCCATCAGCCAAGACGCTAGCCAAGAGACCCAGTACTTC
TRBD2 few TRBJ2-5 TRBV5-6 CASRDQVAGGLRETQYF TGTGCCAGCAGGGACCAAGTAGCGGGAGGTCTCCGAGAGACCCAGTACTTC
NA few TRBJ2-2 TRBV7-9 CASFPANTGELFF TGTGCCAGCTTCCCCGCGAACACCGGGGAGCTGTTTTTT
TRBD1 NA TRBJ1-1 TRBV12-3/TRBV12-4 CASSPDRAYTEAFF TGTGCCAGCAGTCCAGACAGGGCATACACTGAAGCTTTCTTT
NA few TRBJ2-7 TRBV3-1 CASSRQATQAPPEQYF TGTGCCAGCAGCCGACAGGCGACGCAGGCCCCCCCCGAGCAGTACTTC
NA NA TRBJ2-1 TRBV24-1 CATSDRGRARTYNEQFF TGTGCCACCAGTGACCGGGGGCGGGCCCGAACCTACAATGAGCAGTTCTTC
NA few TRBJ2-3 TRBV20-1 CSALWGAGDTQYF TGCAGTGCCCTTTGGGGGGCAGGAGATACGCAGTATTTT
TRBD1 few TRBJ1-2 TRBV28 CASSFPSTGARGYTF TGTGCCAGCAGTTTCCCCTCGACAGGGGCAAGGGGCTACACCTTC
TRBD1 many TRBJ2-3 TRBV11-2 CASSLDEGAGTDTQYF TGTGCCAGCAGCTTAGATGAGGGGGCAGGCACAGATACGCAGTATTTT
TRBD1 NA TRBJ1-2 TRBV6-5 CASSYGQVANYGYTF TGTGCCAGCAGTTACGGACAGGTAGCTAACTATGGCTACACCTTC
TRBD2 few TRBJ2-2 TRBV6-1 CASKLLAGAGELFF TGTGCCAGCAAACTACTAGCGGGGGCCGGGGAGCTGTTTTTT
NA NA TRBJ2-7 TRBV7-2 CASSLTRGLEQYF TGCGCCAGCAGCTTAACTAGGGGGTTGGAGCAGTACTTC
NA NA TRBJ1-2 TRBV6-2/TRBV6-3 CASSWTTVNYGYTF TGTGCCAGCAGTTGGACGACGGTGAACTATGGCTACACCTTC
TRBD1 NA TRBJ2-1 TRBV5-1 CASSREQGNNEQFF TGCGCCAGCAGCAGAGAACAGGGGAACAATGAGCAGTTCTTC
TRBD1 many TRBJ2-3 TRBV27 CASSSAGTGDTDTQYF TGTGCCAGCAGTTCCGCCGGGACAGGGGACACAGATACGCAGTATTTT
TRBD2 few TRBJ2-2 TRBV20-1 CTIGTSGINTGELFF TGCACCATTGGGACTAGCGGGATAAACACCGGGGAGCTGTTTTTT
NA NA TRBJ1-2 TRBV19 CASSIGGGYTF TGTGCCAGTAGTATCGGCGGGGGCTACACCTTC
TRBD1 many TRBJ1-2 TRBV3-1 CASRPKSHGTGAYGYTF TGTGCCAGCAGGCCTAAATCCCACGGGACAGGGGCCTATGGCTACACCTTC
NA few TRBJ1-6 TRBV30 CASAAGSSYNSPLHF TGTGCCTCAGCGGCGGGGAGCTCCTATAATTCACCCCTCCACTTT
NA many TRBJ1-2 TRBV28 CASSLRGSGYGYTF TGTGCCAGCAGTTTGCGGGGGTCGGGCTATGGCTACACCTTC
NA few TRBJ2-7 TRBV10-3 CAISAGTGTSRQYF TGTGCCATCAGTGCGGGGACAGGGACTAGCCGGCAGTACTTC
TRBD2 many TRBJ2-7 TRBV2 CASGEERDSYEQYF TGTGCCAGCGGGGAAGAGCGGGACTCCTACGAGCAGTACTTC
NA NA TRBJ2-1 TRBV2 CASSAWGTEQFF TGTGCCAGCAGTGCATGGGGGACTGAGCAGTTCTTC
TRBD1 NA TRBJ1-2 TRBV11-2 CASSLDIWTGGGYTF TGTGCCAGCAGCTTAGATATCTGGACAGGGGGCGGCTACACCTTC
TRBD1 NA TRBJ2-1 TRBV5-1 CASSLGQGAGNEQFF TGCGCCAGCAGCTTGGGACAGGGGGCGGGAAATGAGCAGTTCTTC
TRBD2 many TRBJ2-1 TRBV7-9 CASSFRTSGRHGVGNEQFF TGTGCCAGCAGCTTCCGGACTAGCGGGAGGCACGGTGTTGGGAATGAGCAGTTCTTC
TRBD1 NA TRBJ1-3 TRBV20-1 CSAKDRESRNTIYF TGCAGTGCAAAAGACAGGGAATCACGAAACACCATATATTTT
NA few TRBJ1-3 TRBV5-1 CASSSAGTSGDTIYF TGCGCCAGCAGCTCGGCCGGGACGTCCGGAGACACCATATATTTT
NA many TRBJ2-3 TRBV3-1 CASSQDPGQDTDTQYF TGTGCCAGCAGCCAAGATCCCGGACAAGACACAGATACGCAGTATTTT
NA NA TRBJ1-5 TRBV27 CASSFTGSNQPQHF TGTGCCAGCAGTTTTACAGGTAGCAATCAGCCCCAGCATTTT
NA NA TRBJ1-4 TRBV28 CASSLEKNEKLFF TGTGCCAGCAGTTTAGAGAAAAATGAAAAACTGTTTTTT
NA NA TRBJ1-3 TRBV9 CASSPGRISGNTIYF TGTGCCAGCAGTCCGGGACGGATCTCTGGAAACACCATATATTTT
NA NA TRBJ1-1 TRBV19 CASGSGSGYTEAFF TGTGCCAGTGGGAGCGGAAGCGGGTACACTGAAGCTTTCTTT
TRBD2 NA TRBJ2-7 TRBV7-2 CASSYPGRGSEQYF TGTGCCAGCAGTTACCCGGGGAGGGGAAGCGAGCAGTACTTC
NA few TRBJ2-3 TRBV5-6 CASSLISADTQYF TGTGCCAGCAGCTTGATCAGCGCAGATACGCAGTATTTT
TRBD2 few TRBJ2-7 TRBV11-2 CASSPSFGLAGDLHEQYF TGTGCCAGCAGCCCCAGCTTCGGACTAGCGGGAGATCTCCACGAGCAGTACTTC
TRBD1 NA TRBJ2-2 TRBV5-6 CASSLVGQTTGELFF TGTGCCAGCAGCTTGGTGGGACAGACTACCGGGGAGCTGTTTTTT
NA many TRBJ1-6 TRBV28 CASSFPGSPLHF TGTGCCAGCAGTTTTCCGGGCTCACCCCTCCACTTT
NA few TRBJ1-2 TRBV11-2 CASSSPRGYGYTF TGTGCCAGCAGCTCTCCGAGGGGCTATGGCTACACCTTC
TRBD2 NA TRBJ2-3 TRBV20-1 CSAPFDSGRVTDTQYF TGCAGTGCCCCATTTGATAGCGGGAGGGTCACAGATACGCAGTATTTT
TRBD2 NA TRBJ2-1 TRBV3-1 CASRLGTSGKYNEQFF TGTGCCAGCAGACTGGGGACTAGCGGGAAATACAATGAGCAGTTCTTC
NA NA TRBJ2-1 TRBV6-6 CASSYNRDEQFF TGTGCCAGCAGTTACAATCGGGATGAGCAGTTCTTC
TRBD1 many TRBJ2-7 TRBV3-1 CASSHRQGAGEQYF TGTGCCAGCAGCCATAGGCAGGGGGCTGGTGAGCAGTACTTC